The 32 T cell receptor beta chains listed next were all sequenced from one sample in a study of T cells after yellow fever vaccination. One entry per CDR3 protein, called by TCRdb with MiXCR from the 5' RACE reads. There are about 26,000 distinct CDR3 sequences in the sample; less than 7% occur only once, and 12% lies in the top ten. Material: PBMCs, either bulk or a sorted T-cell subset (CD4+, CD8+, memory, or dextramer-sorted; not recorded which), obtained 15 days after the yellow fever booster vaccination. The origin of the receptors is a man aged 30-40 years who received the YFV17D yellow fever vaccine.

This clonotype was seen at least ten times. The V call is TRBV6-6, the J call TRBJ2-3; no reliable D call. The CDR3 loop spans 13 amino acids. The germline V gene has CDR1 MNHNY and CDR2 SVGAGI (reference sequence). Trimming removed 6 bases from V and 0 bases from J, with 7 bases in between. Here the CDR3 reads CASRETSTDTQYF. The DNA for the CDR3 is TGTGCCAGCAGAGAAACTAGCACAGATACGCAGTATTTT.

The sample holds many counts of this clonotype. The chain's CDR3 is CASSYGGGGRQETQYF. CDR3 DNA: TGTGCCAGCAGTTACGGGGGGGGTGGCAGACAAGAGACCCAGTACTTC. The chain uses TRBV6-5 and TRBJ2-5, with 7 bases identical to TRBD2. Germline CDR1 and CDR2: MNHEY and SVGAGI. This CDR3 contains 16 residues. V lost 2 bases to trimming and J lost 2 bases; unmatched junction nucleotides: 8.

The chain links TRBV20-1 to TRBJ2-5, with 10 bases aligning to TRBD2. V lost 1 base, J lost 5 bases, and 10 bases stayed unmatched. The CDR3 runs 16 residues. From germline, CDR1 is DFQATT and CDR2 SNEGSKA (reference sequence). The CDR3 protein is CSARAVASGSGETQYF. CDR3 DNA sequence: TGCAGTGCTAGAGCGGTGGCTAGCGGGAGCGGGGAGACCCAGTACTTC.

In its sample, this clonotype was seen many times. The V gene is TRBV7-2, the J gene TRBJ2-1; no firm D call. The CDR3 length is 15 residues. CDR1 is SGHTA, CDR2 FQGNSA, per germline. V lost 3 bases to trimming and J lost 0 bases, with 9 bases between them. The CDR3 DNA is TGTGCCAGCAGCTTCGGCCTAGACTCCTACAATGAGCAGTTCTTC. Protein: CASSFGLDSYNEQFF.

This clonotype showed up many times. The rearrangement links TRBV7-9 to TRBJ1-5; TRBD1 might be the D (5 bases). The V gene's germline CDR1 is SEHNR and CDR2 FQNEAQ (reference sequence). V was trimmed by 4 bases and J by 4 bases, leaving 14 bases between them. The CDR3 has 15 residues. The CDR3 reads CASSSPGDRNQPQHF. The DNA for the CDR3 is TGTGCCAGCAGCTCCCCCGGTGACAGAAATCAGCCCCAGCATTTT.

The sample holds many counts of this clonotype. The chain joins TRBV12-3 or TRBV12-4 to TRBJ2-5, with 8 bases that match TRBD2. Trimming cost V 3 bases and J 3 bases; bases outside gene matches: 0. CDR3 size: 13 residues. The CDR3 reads CASSFGREETQYF. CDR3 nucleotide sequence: TGTGCCAGCAGTTTCGGGAGGGAAGAGACCCAGTACTTC.

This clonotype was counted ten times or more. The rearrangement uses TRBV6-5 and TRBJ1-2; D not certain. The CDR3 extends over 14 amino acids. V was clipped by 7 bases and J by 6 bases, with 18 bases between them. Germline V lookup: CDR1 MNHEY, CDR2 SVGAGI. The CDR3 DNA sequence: TGTGCCAGCAAGGAACCTACAGCGGGCAATGGCTACACCTTC. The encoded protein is CASKEPTAGNGYTF.

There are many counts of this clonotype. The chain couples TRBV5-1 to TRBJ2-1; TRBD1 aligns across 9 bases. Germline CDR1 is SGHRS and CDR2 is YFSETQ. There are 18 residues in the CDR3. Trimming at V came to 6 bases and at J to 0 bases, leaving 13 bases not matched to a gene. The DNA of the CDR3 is TGCGCCAGCAAAGGGGGACAGGGTGTGTCAAACTCCTACAATGAGCAGTTCTTC. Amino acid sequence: CASKGGQGVSNSYNEQFF.

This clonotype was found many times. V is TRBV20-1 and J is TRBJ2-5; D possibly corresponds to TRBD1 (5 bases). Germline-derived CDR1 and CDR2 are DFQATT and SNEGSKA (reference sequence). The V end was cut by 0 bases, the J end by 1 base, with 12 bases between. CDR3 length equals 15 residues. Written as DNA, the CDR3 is TGCAGTGCTAGAGATCAGGGCAGGCCCCAAGAGACCCAGTACTTC. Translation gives CSARDQGRPQETQYF.

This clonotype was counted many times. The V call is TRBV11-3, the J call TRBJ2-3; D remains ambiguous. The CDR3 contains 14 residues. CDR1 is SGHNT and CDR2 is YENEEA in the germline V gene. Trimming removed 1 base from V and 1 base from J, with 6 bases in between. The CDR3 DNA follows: TGTGCCAGCAGCTTAGGGGGTGGCACAGATACGCAGTATTTT. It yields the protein CASSLGGGTDTQYF.

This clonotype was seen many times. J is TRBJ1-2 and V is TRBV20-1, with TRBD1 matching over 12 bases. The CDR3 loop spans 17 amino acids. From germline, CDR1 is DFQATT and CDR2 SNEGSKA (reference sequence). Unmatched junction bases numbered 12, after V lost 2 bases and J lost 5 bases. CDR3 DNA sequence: TGCAGTGCTAGACCGCAAGGGCGGGACAGGGGGCGGTATGGCTACACCTTC. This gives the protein CSARPQGRDRGRYGYTF.

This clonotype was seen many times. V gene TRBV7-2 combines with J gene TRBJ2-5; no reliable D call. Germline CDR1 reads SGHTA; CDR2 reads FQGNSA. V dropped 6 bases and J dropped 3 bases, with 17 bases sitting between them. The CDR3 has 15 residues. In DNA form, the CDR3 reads TGTGCCAGCAGATCTGGGCAGGAGAGAGAAGAGACCCAGTACTTC. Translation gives CASRSGQEREETQYF. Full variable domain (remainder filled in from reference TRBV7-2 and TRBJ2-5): GAGVSQSPSNKVTEKGKDVELRCDPISGHTALYWYRQSLGQGLEFLIYFQGNSAPDKSGLPSDRFSAERTGGSVSTLTIQRTQQEDSAVYLCASRSGQEREETQYFGPGTRLLVL.

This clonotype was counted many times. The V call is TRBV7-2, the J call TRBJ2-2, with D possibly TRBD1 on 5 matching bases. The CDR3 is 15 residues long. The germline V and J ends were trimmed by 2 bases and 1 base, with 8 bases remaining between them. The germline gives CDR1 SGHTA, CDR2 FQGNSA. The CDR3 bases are TGTGCCAGCAGCTTAAAGGGGTGGAACACCGGGGAGCTGTTTTTT. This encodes CASSLKGWNTGELFF.

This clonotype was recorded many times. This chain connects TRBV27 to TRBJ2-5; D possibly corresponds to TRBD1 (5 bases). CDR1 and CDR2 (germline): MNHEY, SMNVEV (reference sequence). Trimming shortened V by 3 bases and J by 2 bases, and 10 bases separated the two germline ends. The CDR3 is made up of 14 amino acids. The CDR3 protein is CASSFVGRQETQYF. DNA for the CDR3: TGTGCCAGCAGTTTTGTGGGGCGACAAGAGACCCAGTACTTC.

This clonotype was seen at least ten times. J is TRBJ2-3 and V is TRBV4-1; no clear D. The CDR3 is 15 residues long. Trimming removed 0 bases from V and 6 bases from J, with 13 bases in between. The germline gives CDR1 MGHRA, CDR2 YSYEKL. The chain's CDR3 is CASSQEHPSADTQYF. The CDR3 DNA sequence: TGCGCCAGCAGCCAAGAACACCCTTCCGCGGATACGCAGTATTTT.

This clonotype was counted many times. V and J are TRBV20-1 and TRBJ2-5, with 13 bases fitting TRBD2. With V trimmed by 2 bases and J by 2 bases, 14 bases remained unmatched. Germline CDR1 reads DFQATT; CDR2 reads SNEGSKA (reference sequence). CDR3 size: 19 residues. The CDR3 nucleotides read TGCAGTGCTAGACCACGGACTAGCGGGAGAAAAAATCTTCAAGAGACCCAGTACTTC. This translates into CSARPRTSGRKNLQETQYF.

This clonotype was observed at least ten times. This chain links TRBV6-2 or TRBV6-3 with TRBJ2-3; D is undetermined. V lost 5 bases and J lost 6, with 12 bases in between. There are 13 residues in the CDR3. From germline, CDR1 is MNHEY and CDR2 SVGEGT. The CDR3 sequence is CASSGLGADTQYF. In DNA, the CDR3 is TGTGCCAGCAGTGGCCTCGGAGCGGATACGCAGTATTTT.

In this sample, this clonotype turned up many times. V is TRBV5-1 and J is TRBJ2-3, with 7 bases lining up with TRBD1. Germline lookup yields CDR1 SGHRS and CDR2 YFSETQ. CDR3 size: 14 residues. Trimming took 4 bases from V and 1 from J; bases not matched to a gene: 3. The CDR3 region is CASSADRGTDTQYF. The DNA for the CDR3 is TGCGCCAGCAGCGCCGACAGGGGCACAGATACGCAGTATTTT.

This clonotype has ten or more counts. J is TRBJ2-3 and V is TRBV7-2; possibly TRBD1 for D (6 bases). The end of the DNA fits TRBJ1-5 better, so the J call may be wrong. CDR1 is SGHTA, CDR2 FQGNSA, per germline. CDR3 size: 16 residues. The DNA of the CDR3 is TGTGCCAGCAGCTTAGGGGGGCTTTCTGGCACAGATACGCAGCATTTT. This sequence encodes CASSLGGLSGTDTQHF.

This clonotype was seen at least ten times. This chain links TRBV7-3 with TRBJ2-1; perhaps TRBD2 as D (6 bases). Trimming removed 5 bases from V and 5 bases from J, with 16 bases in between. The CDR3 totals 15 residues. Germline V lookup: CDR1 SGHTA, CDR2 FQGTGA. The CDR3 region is CASSLTRTKNNEQFF. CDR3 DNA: TGTGCCAGCAGCCTGACAAGGACTAAAAACAATGAGCAGTTCTTC.

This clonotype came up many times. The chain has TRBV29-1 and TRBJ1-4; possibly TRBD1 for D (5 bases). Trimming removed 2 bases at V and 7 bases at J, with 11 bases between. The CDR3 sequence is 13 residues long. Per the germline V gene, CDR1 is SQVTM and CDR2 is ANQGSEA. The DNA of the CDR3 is TGCAGCGTTGAATCTACAGGCTTTGAAAAACTGTTTTTT. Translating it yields CSVESTGFEKLFF.

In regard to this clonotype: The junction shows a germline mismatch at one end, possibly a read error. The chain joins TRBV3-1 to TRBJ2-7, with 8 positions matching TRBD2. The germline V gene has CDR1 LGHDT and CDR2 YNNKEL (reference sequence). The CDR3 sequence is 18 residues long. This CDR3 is CASTQDFWRGASTYEQYF. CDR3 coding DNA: TGTGCCAGCACCCAAGATTTTTGGCGGGGGGCCTCCACCTACGAGCAGTACTTC.

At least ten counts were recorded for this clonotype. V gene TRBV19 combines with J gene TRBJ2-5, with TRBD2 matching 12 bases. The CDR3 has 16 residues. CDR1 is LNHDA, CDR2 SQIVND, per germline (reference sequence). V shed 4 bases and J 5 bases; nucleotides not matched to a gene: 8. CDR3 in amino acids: CASSTTGTSGLETQYF. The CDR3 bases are TGTGCCAGTAGTACCACCGGGACTAGCGGGTTGGAGACCCAGTACTTC.

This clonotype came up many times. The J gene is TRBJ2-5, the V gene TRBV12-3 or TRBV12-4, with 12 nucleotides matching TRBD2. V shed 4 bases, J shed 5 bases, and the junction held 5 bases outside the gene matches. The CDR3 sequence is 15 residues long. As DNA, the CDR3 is TGTGCCAGCAGTTCTCCGGGACTAGCGGGCGAGACCCAGTACTTC. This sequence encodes CASSSPGLAGETQYF.

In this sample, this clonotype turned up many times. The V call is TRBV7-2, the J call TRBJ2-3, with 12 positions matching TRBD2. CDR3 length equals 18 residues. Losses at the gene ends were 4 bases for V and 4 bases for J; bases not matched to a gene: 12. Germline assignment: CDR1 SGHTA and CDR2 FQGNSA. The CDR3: CASSSPLAGGLVADTQYF. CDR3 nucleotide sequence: TGTGCCAGCAGCTCTCCACTAGCGGGAGGTTTGGTGGCAGATACGCAGTATTTT.

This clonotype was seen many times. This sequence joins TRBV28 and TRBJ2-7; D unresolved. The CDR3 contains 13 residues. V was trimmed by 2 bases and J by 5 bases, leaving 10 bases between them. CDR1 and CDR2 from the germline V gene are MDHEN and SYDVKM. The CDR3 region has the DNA TGTGCCAGCAGTTTACCCCAAGCCGACGAGCAGTACTTC. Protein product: CASSLPQADEQYF.

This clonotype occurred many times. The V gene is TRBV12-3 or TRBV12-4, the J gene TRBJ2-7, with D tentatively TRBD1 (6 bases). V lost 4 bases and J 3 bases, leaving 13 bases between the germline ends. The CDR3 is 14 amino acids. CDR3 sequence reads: CASSSEDRLYEQYF. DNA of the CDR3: TGTGCCAGCAGTTCGGAGGACAGACTCTACGAGCAGTACTTC.

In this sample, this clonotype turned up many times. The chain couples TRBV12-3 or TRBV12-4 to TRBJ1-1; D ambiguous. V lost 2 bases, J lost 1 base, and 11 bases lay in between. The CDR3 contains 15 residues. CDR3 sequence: CASSLLAYTNTEAFF. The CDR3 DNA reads TGTGCCAGCAGTTTACTGGCATACACGAACACTGAAGCTTTCTTT.

This CDR3 reads CASSHSTGELFF. The CDR3 DNA reads TGTGCCAGCAGCCACAGCACCGGGGAGCTGTTTTTT. The genes are TRBV12-3 or TRBV12-4 and TRBJ2-2, with no clear D. Trimming shortened V by 6 bases and J by 4 bases, and 6 bases separated the two germline ends. CDR3 length equals 12 residues.

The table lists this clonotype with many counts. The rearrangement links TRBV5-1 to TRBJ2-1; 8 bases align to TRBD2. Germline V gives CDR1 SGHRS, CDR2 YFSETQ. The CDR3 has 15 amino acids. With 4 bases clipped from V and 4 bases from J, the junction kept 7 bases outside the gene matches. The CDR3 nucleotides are TGCGCCAGCAGCGGCGGACTAGCTAAATACAATGAGCAGTTCTTC. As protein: CASSGGLAKYNEQFF.

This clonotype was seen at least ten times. This CDR3 reads CSARDLGLAGAVETQYF. The CDR3 nucleotides read TGCAGTGCTAGAGATCTCGGGTTAGCGGGAGCTGTTGAGACCCAGTACTTC. V gene TRBV20-1 combines with J gene TRBJ2-5; 9 bases map to TRBD2. The CDR3 loop spans 17 amino acids. Looked up from germline, CDR1 is DFQATT and CDR2 is SNEGSKA (reference sequence). V lost 0 bases and J lost 5; bases outside the gene matches: 13.

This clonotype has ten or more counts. The CDR3 region is CASWDRVTDTQYF. The CDR3 region has the DNA TGCGCCTCGTGGGACAGGGTAACAGATACGCAGTATTTT. The genes are TRBV5-1 and TRBJ2-3; 9 bases agree with TRBD1. V trimming: 10 bases; J trimming: 3 bases; junction bases outside the gene matches: 6. The CDR3 sequence is 13 residues long. Germline lookup yields CDR1 SGHRS and CDR2 YFSETQ.